The clone carrying this TCR beta chain was seen only a few times. Its antigen is unknown. This CDR3 has 19 amino acids. Germline V gene lookup returns CDR1 LGHDT and CDR2 YNNKEL (reference sequence). With V trimmed by 4 bases and J by 0 bases, 14 bases remained unmatched. These data belong to a study of T cell responses to AZD1222 COVID-19 vaccine. Study-wide results and limits: An increase in Spike-specific TCR breadth and depth was observed after two AZD1222 doses. Variant regions that are unmutated are reportedly the target of nearly half of spike-specific TCRs.

The method was immunoSEQ multiplex PCR; TCRdb's version includes in-frame clones alone and lacks a portion of them. This table holds about 83,000 clones, roughly 88% found once. Sequencing used peripheral blood, obtained on day 0 of AZD1222 vaccination. The TCR originated in an adult in good health. V usage is TRBV3-1 (or the pseudogene TRBV3-2) and J usage is TRBJ1-1, with TRBD1 matching over 10 bases. CDR3 sequence reads: CASSPGTGASKGLNTEAFF. CDR3 nucleotide sequence: TGTGCCAGCAGCCCCGGGACAGGGGCGTCTAAGGGGCTGAACACTGAAGCTTTCTTT.